The rows below give T cell receptor beta chains drawn from one sample of a study of cytomegalovirus exposure and HLA in healthy donors. Some clones are missing from TCRdb's copy, which holds only in-frame ones; the method was immunoSEQ multiplex PCR. The sample lists 60,000 to 80,000 clones, around 94% occurring once. Sample: PBMCs. The receptors were gathered from a woman between 18 and 30 years old in good health and CMV-seropositive. The CDR3 runs from the conserved cysteine through the conserved F or W. Each record gives: CDR3 length, J gene, clone size, V gene, D gene, CDR3 DNA, CDR3 protein. D genes are given only for firm matches. For some rows the clone size is stated as once, few or many, or as a class when expanded; others skip it.

17	TRBJ1-3	.	TRBV7-2	TRBD1	TGTGCCAGCAGCCCCACAGCCCGGGACAGGGTTGGAAACACCATATATTTT	CASSPTARDRVGNTIYF
15	TRBJ2-7	.	TRBV19	TRBD1	TGTGCCAGTAGTACCACCGGGACAGGGATGAACGAGCAGTACTTC	CASSTTGTGMNEQYF
14	TRBJ1-2	.	TRBV15	.	TGTGCCACCAGCACTCCAGGGGAAATGGGGGGCTACACCTTC	CATSTPGEMGGYTF
17	TRBJ1-6	.	TRBV11-3	TRBD1	TGTGCCAGCAGCTTAGTCCGCCAGGGGGGTTATAATTCACCCTTCCACTTT	CASSLVRQGGYNSPFHF
16	TRBJ1-1	.	TRBV5-1	TRBD1	TGCGCCAGCAGCTTGCAGGGGGCGAGGGTGAACACTGAAGCTTTCTTT	CASSLQGARVNTEAFF
15	TRBJ1-4	.	TRBV5-1	.	TGCGCCAGCAGCTCTCGACAGGCAACTAATGAAAAACTGTTTTTT	CASSSRQATNEKLFF
14	TRBJ1-6	.	TRBV5-4	.	TGTGCCAGCAGTAACGGTAGGGGTAATTCACCCCTCCACTTT	CASSNGRGNSPLHF
21	TRBJ1-3	.	TRBV28	TRBD1	TGTGCCAGCAGCCCTCGGACAGGGGGCTTCGGATTCGGCATCTCTGGAAACACCATATATTTT	CASSPRTGGFGFGISGNTIYF
14	TRBJ1-6	.	TRBV7-2	.	TGTGCCAGCAGCTTAGACCCCCACGGGGCACCCCTCCACTTT	CASSLDPHGAPLHF
15	TRBJ2-5	.	TRBV9	TRBD2	TGTGCCAGCAACCCGGGGACTAGCGGGAGGGAGACCCAGTACTTC	CASNPGTSGRETQYF
14	TRBJ1-3	.	TRBV6-5	.	TGTGCCAGCAGGTCCCAGGGTACTGGAAACACCATATATTTT	CASRSQGTGNTIYF
15	TRBJ2-7	.	TRBV28	.	TGTGCCAGCAGTTTTAGTTGGGGGCGCAGCTACGAGCAGTACTTC	CASSFSWGRSYEQYF
15	TRBJ2-5	.	TRBV2	.	TGTGCCAGCAGTGATTTGGCAGGGTCGCAAGAGACCCAGTACTTC	CASSDLAGSQETQYF
15	TRBJ2-4	once	TRBV5-1	.	TGCGCCAGCAGCTTGACAGGGCCAGCCAAAAACATTCAGTACTTC	CASSLTGPAKNIQYF
12	TRBJ2-1	.	TRBV7-9	.	TGTGCCAGCAGCTACGGGAGTCCTTTGCAGTTCTTC	CASSYGSPLQFF
15	TRBJ1-1	.	TRBV6-6	TRBD1	TGTGCCAGCAGCCAAAGGGGACAGGCCAACACTGAAGCTTTCTTT	CASSQRGQANTEAFF
12	TRBJ1-2	.	TRBV28	.	TGTGCCAGCAGTTCATACAGCTCTGGCTACACCTTC	CASSSYSSGYTF
15	TRBJ2-1	.	TRBV5-4	TRBD2	TGTGCCAGCAGCTTGCCGACTAGCGGGAGCAATGAGCAGTTCTTC	CASSLPTSGSNEQFF
15	TRBJ2-1	.	TRBV4-1	TRBD1	TGCGCCAGCAGCCCGAGGGACAGGGGAGACAATGAGCAGTTCTTC	CASSPRDRGDNEQFF
13	TRBJ1-2	.	TRBV5-1	.	TGCGCCAGCAGCTTGGAGGGCGGGTACGGCTACACCTTC	CASSLEGGYGYTF
16	TRBJ2-7	.	TRBV5-4	TRBD2	TGTGCCAGCAGCGCGGGACTAGGCTCGACCTCCTACGAGCAGTACTTC	CASSAGLGSTSYEQYF
14	TRBJ1-2	.	TRBV18	TRBD1	TGTGCCAGCTCACCAGGCCAGGGGGCAGATGGCTACACCTTC	CASSPGQGADGYTF
10	TRBJ2-7	.	TRBV28	.	TGTGCCAGCGGACACTACGAGCAGTACTTC	CASGHYEQYF
19	TRBJ2-7	.	TRBV5-1	TRBD1	TGCGCCAGCAGCTTGTTCGGGACAGGAGACTCCTCGAGCTCCTACGAGCAGTACTTC	CASSLFGTGDSSSSYEQYF
13	TRBJ1-2	.	TRBV28	.	TGTGCCAGCAGTTTGGGGCGGAACTATGGCTACACCTTC	CASSLGRNYGYTF
13	TRBJ2-1	.	TRBV21-1	.	TGTGCCAGCAGCAAGAGTGGGAGCAATGAGCAGTTCTTC	CASSKSGSNEQFF
17	TRBJ2-7	.	TRBV5-6	.	TGTGCCAGCAGCCCCCTGCGGACTGGCCCCCAGTCCTACGAGCAGTACTTC	CASSPLRTGPQSYEQYF
13	TRBJ2-1	once	TRBV5-4	.	TGTGCCAGCAGCACAGGGACCTTTAATGAGCAGTTCTTC	CASSTGTFNEQFF
14	TRBJ1-4	.	TRBV11-2	.	TGTGCCAGCAGGAACACAAGAGAGGGTGAAAAACTGTTTTTT	CASRNTREGEKLFF
16	TRBJ2-3	once	TRBV5-1	TRBD2	TGCGCCAGCAGCTCAGAGACTAGCGGGGGCACAGATACGCAGTATTTT	CASSSETSGGTDTQYF
15	TRBJ2-7	.	TRBV19	TRBD1	TGTGCCAGTAGTATCCAGACAGGGGGCTCCTACGAGCAGTACTTC	CASSIQTGGSYEQYF
16	TRBJ2-1	.	TRBV19	TRBD2	TGTGCCAGTAGTATGGGCCTAGCGGGAGGGGACAATGAGCAGTTCTTC	CASSMGLAGGDNEQFF
16	TRBJ1-6	.	TRBV27	.	TGTGCCAGCAGTTTAAATCGGGGATCCTATAATTCACCCCTCCACTTT	CASSLNRGSYNSPLHF
11	TRBJ1-1	once	TRBV28	.	TGTGCCAGCAGGCGGAGTACTGAAGCTTTCTTT	CASRRSTEAFF
12	TRBJ2-7	.	TRBV30	.	TGTGCCTGGAGGGGCATCTCCTACGAGCAGTACTTC	CAWRGISYEQYF
13	TRBJ1-1	.	TRBV5-1	.	TGCGCCAGCAGCTTGGCCGGGTGGACTGAAGCTTTCTTT	CASSLAGWTEAFF
13	TRBJ1-1	.	TRBV5-5	.	TGTGCCAGCAGCTTGACAGAAAACACTGAAGCTTTCTTT	CASSLTENTEAFF
13	TRBJ2-7	.	TRBV2	.	TGTGCCAGCAGTACTCCCCGGGTGTACGAGCAGTACTTC	CASSTPRVYEQYF
14	TRBJ2-7	.	TRBV27	TRBD1	TGTGCCAGCAGTCACAGGGGGCCCTCCTACGAGCAGTACTTC	CASSHRGPSYEQYF
14	TRBJ2-1	.	TRBV27	TRBD2	TGTGCCAGCAGCCCCGGACTAGCGGGAGAAGAGCAGTTCTTC	CASSPGLAGEEQFF
14	TRBJ1-1	once	TRBV6-5	.	TGTGCCAGCAGTATACAGGCCCAGAACACTGAAGCTTTCTTT	CASSIQAQNTEAFF
11	TRBJ2-5	.	TRBV2	TRBD2	TGTGCCAGCGGGGGGGGAGAGACCCAGTACTTC	CASGGGETQYF
13	TRBJ2-1	.	TRBV2	.	TGTGCCAGCAGTGTTCGCGGGTACAATGAGCAGTTCTTC	CASSVRGYNEQFF
17	TRBJ2-5	.	TRBV27	TRBD1	TGTGCCAGCAGCCTTGTGACCCCCCAGGGGGCGAAAGAGACCCAGTACTTC	CASSLVTPQGAKETQYF
13	TRBJ1-5	.	TRBV19	.	TGTGCCAGTAGTCTAGGGACTGTCATGCCCCAGCATTTT	CASSLGTVMPQHF
14	TRBJ1-2	.	TRBV6-1	TRBD1	TGTGCCAGCAGCCCCCGGGACAGGGGAGGAGGCTACACCTTC	CASSPRDRGGGYTF
17	TRBJ2-2	once	TRBV28	TRBD2	TGTGCCAGCAGTTTGTTTACTAGCGGATCCAACACCGGGGAGCTGTTTTTT	CASSLFTSGSNTGELFF
16	TRBJ2-7	.	TRBV6-6	.	TGTGCCAGCAGTTACTCGAAGGGGCCGACCTCCTACGAGCAGTACTTC	CASSYSKGPTSYEQYF
13	TRBJ2-7	.	TRBV6-5	TRBD2	TGTGCCACCAGCGGGGGGGTTCGCCACGAGCAGTACTTC	CATSGGVRHEQYF
18	TRBJ2-2	.	TRBV10-3	TRBD1	TGTGCCATCAGTGAGGGGGGACAGGCCCCGTTCGACACCGGGGAGCTGTTTTTT	CAISEGGQAPFDTGELFF
19	TRBJ2-6	.	TRBV2	.	TGTGCCAGCAGTGGGGCCAGATTAACAGGCCAAATCTGGACCAACGTCCTGACTTTC	CASSGARLTGQIWTNVLTF
16	TRBJ2-5	.	TRBV11-2	TRBD1	TGTGCCAGCAGCTTGAAGGGGACAGCCCTCCAAGAGACCCAGTACTTC	CASSLKGTALQETQYF
15	TRBJ1-6	.	TRBV10-3	TRBD1	TGTGCCATCAGTGCAACAGGGGGCGAAAATTCACCCCTCCACTTT	CAISATGGENSPLHF